The next 18 T cell receptor beta chains were all read from a single sample in a study of shared clonotypes between healthy human individuals. This table comes from immunoSEQ multiplex PCR, and its TCRdb copy is limited to in-frame clones, with some not included. Of around 500,000 clones detected, over 60% appear once; the ten largest clones hold 13%. The specimen sequenced was PBMCs. These receptors were collected from a woman between 35 and 50 years old in good health. Some clones in this sample may be carry-over from other donors' samples.

The chain employs TRBV19 and TRBJ2-2, with a weak D call TRBD2 (7 bases). V lost 9 bases and J lost 4, with 18 bases in between. Germline values: CDR1 LNHDA, CDR2 SQIVND (reference sequence). This CDR3 comprises 15 residues. The CDR3 region is CASGTVGGVTGELFF. The CDR3 bases are TGTGCCAGCGGCACGGTAGGGGGGGTCACCGGGGAGCTGTTTTTT.

This rearrangement joins TRBV10-3 to TRBJ2-7; possibly TRBD1 for D (5 bases). There are 13 residues in the CDR3. Trimming removed 3 bases at V and 2 bases at J, with 8 bases between. CDR1 and CDR2 (germline): ENHRY, SYGVKD. CDR3 in DNA: TGTGCCATCAGTGATCCGACAGCCTACGAGCAGTACTTC. It codes for CAISDPTAYEQYF.

V is TRBV11-2 and J is TRBJ2-1, with 10 bases matching TRBD2. CDR3 size: 17 residues. Trimming cost V 0 bases and J 4 bases; bases outside gene matches: 6. Germline CDR1 and CDR2: SGHAT and FQNNGV. Here the CDR3 reads CASSLEGTSGKYNEQFF. In DNA form, the CDR3 reads TGTGCCAGCAGCTTAGAAGGTACTAGCGGGAAATACAATGAGCAGTTCTTC.

This clone showed up just once. The chain combines TRBV6-5 with TRBJ2-5; D is undetermined. Trimming took 0 bases from V and 5 from J, leaving 16 bases between them. CDR1 is MNHEY, CDR2 SVGAGI, per germline. This CDR3 has 16 residues. This chain's CDR3 is CASSYSPPSLGETQYF. The CDR3 DNA follows: TGTGCCAGCAGTTACTCGCCGCCGTCGCTGGGGGAGACCCAGTACTTC.

The chain is built from TRBV5-6 and TRBJ1-3, with unresolved D. The V end lost 0 bases, the J end lost 1 base, and 14 bases lay between the germline ends. The CDR3 runs 17 residues. From germline, CDR1 is SGHDT and CDR2 YYEEEE. The CDR3 reads CASSLGAAWESGNTIYF. The CDR3 region has the DNA TGTGCCAGCAGCTTGGGGGCAGCCTGGGAGTCTGGAAACACCATATATTTT.

Here the CDR3 DNA reads TGTGCCAGCAGCTTTCCCATGACGGAAAACACCGGGGAGCTGTTTTTT. It encodes CASSFPMTENTGELFF. The chain has TRBV7-9 and TRBJ2-2; D call uncertain. The V end lost 3 bases, the J end lost 2 bases, and 13 bases lay between the germline ends. The length of the CDR3 is 16 residues. Germline assignment: CDR1 SEHNR and CDR2 FQNEAQ (reference sequence).

The chain links TRBV4-3 to TRBJ2-7; D might be TRBD1 or TRBD2, each matching 5 bases. Trimming removed 2 bases at V and 3 bases at J, with 14 bases between. Germline V gene lookup returns CDR1 LGHNA and CDR2 YSLEER. This CDR3 region has 15 residues. CDR3 in amino acids: CASSQHRDGVYEQYF. The CDR3 nucleotides read TGCGCCAGCAGCCAACACCGGGACGGGGTCTACGAGCAGTACTTC.

The chain has TRBV5-1 and TRBJ1-1; no clear D gene. Trimming took 3 bases from V and 3 from J, leaving 9 bases between them. The CDR3 has 13 residues. Germline V gene sequence: CDR1 SGHRS, CDR2 YFSETQ. CDR3 sequence: CASSSWADTEAFF. The CDR3 nucleotides are TGCGCCAGCAGCTCGTGGGCAGACACTGAAGCTTTCTTT.

The V and J genes are TRBV4-2 and TRBJ2-3; 7 nucleotides agree with TRBD2. The CDR3 consists of 17 residues. Looked up from germline, CDR1 is LGHNA and CDR2 is YNFKEQ. Germline trimming cut 4 bases from V and 4 bases from J; bases unmatched to any gene: 14. DNA of the CDR3: TGTGCCAGCAGCCGGAGCCGCCTAGCGGCCCGTCCAGATACGCAGTATTTT. Protein sequence: CASSRSRLAARPDTQYF.

The CDR3 spells CASSPQSGTNTGELFF. For the CDR3, the DNA is TGTGCCAGCTCACCACAGAGCGGGACTAACACCGGGGAGCTGTTTTTT. The chain carries TRBV18 and TRBJ2-2; 7 bases match TRBD2. This CDR3 comprises 16 residues. Germline V gene sequence: CDR1 KGHSH, CDR2 LQKENI. Unmatched junction bases numbered 4, after V lost 1 base and J lost 2 bases.

The genes are TRBV19 and TRBJ2-7; D is perhaps TRBD1 or TRBD2 (5 bases each). The CDR3 has 9 amino acids. Looked up from germline, CDR1 is LNHDA and CDR2 is SQIVND (reference sequence). Here the CDR3 reads CKRGCEQYF. The DNA for the CDR3 is TGTAAGAGGGGCTGCGAGCAGTACTTC.

The J gene is TRBJ2-2, the V gene TRBV7-3; a possible D gene is TRBD2 (5 bases). Between the trimmed V and J ends, which lost 5 bases and 6 bases, there was a span of 10 bases. The CDR3 consists of 13 residues. From germline, CDR1 is SGHTA and CDR2 FQGTGA. CDR3 loop: CASSLTEAGELFF. DNA of the CDR3: TGTGCCAGCAGCCTGACGGAGGCCGGGGAGCTGTTTTTT.

V usage is TRBV5-4 and J usage is TRBJ1-5; 8 positions match TRBD1. J lost 5 bases, V lost 4 bases, and 8 bases had no gene match. Germline V gene data show CDR1 as SGHNT and CDR2 as YYREEE (reference sequence). The CDR3 is 15 amino acids. The CDR3 here is CASSGTGGRDQPQHF. The CDR3, as DNA: TGTGCCAGCAGCGGAACAGGGGGACGAGATCAGCCCCAGCATTTT.

A remark on this clone: At one of its ends the junction is not consistent with the germline gene, which may arise from a read error. The genes are TRBV6-1 and TRBJ1-5; no firm D call. The germline CDR1 and CDR2 sequences are MNHNS and SASEGT. The CDR3 length is 13 residues. The CDR3 reads CASSEARAQTQHF. DNA of the CDR3: TGTGCCAGCAGTGAAGCCCGGGCTCAGACCCAGCATTTT.

The chain has TRBV5-1 and TRBJ2-2, with 10 nucleotides matching TRBD2. Trimming at V came to 3 bases and at J to 6 bases, leaving 8 bases not matched to a gene. Germline CDR1 is SGHRS and CDR2 is YFSETQ. This CDR3 contains 16 residues. The CDR3 spells CASSYPGTSVAGELFF. DNA for the CDR3: TGCGCCAGCAGCTACCCTGGGACTAGCGTAGCCGGGGAGCTGTTTTTT.

The chain joins TRBV11-2 to TRBJ2-3, with 14 bases that match TRBD2. V was clipped by 0 bases and J by 6 bases; unmatched bases: 8. CDR3 length: 18 amino acids. Germline V lookup: CDR1 SGHAT, CDR2 FQNNGV. CDR3 residues: CASSLDPPTSGRADTQYF. Written as DNA, the CDR3 is TGTGCCAGCAGCTTAGATCCCCCGACTAGCGGGAGGGCTGATACGCAGTATTTT.

The chain uses TRBV11-3 and TRBJ2-1; D gene uncertain. The CDR3 runs 13 residues. Germline V gives CDR1 SGHNT, CDR2 YENEEA. Trimming stripped 8 bases from V and 5 bases from J, with 13 bases between. CDR3 DNA: TGTGCCAGCGCGTTGCACTGGGACAATGAGCAGTTCTTC. This gives the protein CASALHWDNEQFF.

CDR3 protein: CASSLPSGLQGETQYF. CDR3 sequence (DNA): TGCGCCAGCAGCTTGCCTAGCGGGCTTCAGGGGGAGACCCAGTACTTC. This chain joins TRBV5-1 and TRBJ2-5; 8 nucleotides line up with TRBD2. In germline, CDR1 is SGHRS, CDR2 YFSETQ. The junction had 10 bases not matched to a gene; V was cut back by 1 base and J by 5 bases. The CDR3 runs 16 residues.